The rows below give T cell receptor beta chains drawn from one sample of a study of T-cell reconstitution after alpha-beta-depleted transplantation in children. MiXCR, applied by TCRdb to the PCR reads, yields one record per CDR3 protein. Found here are under 150,000 distinct CDR3 sequences, more than 9.5% of them singletons; the top ten hold approximately 25%. The sequencing used PBMCs, mostly from graft donor cells, collected 180 days after TCRalphabeta/CD19-depleted stem cell transplant. The receptors come from a girl in the first two years of life who had a stem cell transplant for combined immunodeficiency, so the T cells may come from the graft donor. CDR3s include the opening cysteine and the closing phenylalanine or tryptophan. Fields, in order: J gene, V gene, clone size, CDR3 length, D gene, CDR3 DNA, CDR3 protein. The D gene is left open where the match is weak. Size values are once, few and many counts, or a class for expanded clones, and some rows have none.

j_call: TRBJ2-7
v_call: TRBV29-1
clone_size: few
cdr3_length: 15
d_call: TRBD1
cdr3_nt: TGCAGCGTTGTAGGGGTGGGACAGCGGCCTTACGAGCAGTACTTC
cdr3_aa: CSVVGVGQRPYEQYF

j_call: TRBJ2-7
v_call: TRBV7-9
clone_size: few
cdr3_length: 13
d_call: .
cdr3_nt: TGTGCCAGCAGTTTAAGGGGGGACTACGAGCAGTACTTC
cdr3_aa: CASSLRGDYEQYF

j_call: TRBJ2-3
v_call: TRBV28
clone_size: many
cdr3_length: 14
d_call: .
cdr3_nt: TGTGCCAGCAGTTACTTCACCAGTACAGATACGCAGTATTTT
cdr3_aa: CASSYFTSTDTQYF

j_call: TRBJ2-7
v_call: TRBV11-3
clone_size: .
cdr3_length: 14
d_call: .
cdr3_nt: TGTGCCAGCAGCTTACGGGACGGCGGGTACGAGCAGTACTTC
cdr3_aa: CASSLRDGGYEQYF

j_call: TRBJ2-1
v_call: TRBV7-9
clone_size: .
cdr3_length: 16
d_call: TRBD2
cdr3_nt: TGTGCCAGCAGCAAACTCGGACTAGCGGATTACAATGAGCAGTTCTTC
cdr3_aa: CASSKLGLADYNEQFF

j_call: TRBJ1-4
v_call: TRBV25-1
clone_size: few
cdr3_length: 16
d_call: TRBD1
cdr3_nt: TGTGCCAGCAGCCGCCTCGTCGGACAGGGGAATGAAAAACTGTTTTTT
cdr3_aa: CASSRLVGQGNEKLFF

j_call: TRBJ1-1
v_call: TRBV2
clone_size: .
cdr3_length: 13
d_call: .
cdr3_nt: TGTGCCAGCAGCTTGGACAGTAACACTGAAGCTTTCTTT
cdr3_aa: CASSLDSNTEAFF

j_call: TRBJ2-7
v_call: TRBV5-1
clone_size: many
cdr3_length: 15
d_call: .
cdr3_nt: TGCGCCAGCAGCTTGGGCGCAGGCATGGCCTACGAGCAGTACTTC
cdr3_aa: CASSLGAGMAYEQYF

j_call: TRBJ2-3
v_call: TRBV5-1
clone_size: .
cdr3_length: 15
d_call: TRBD2
cdr3_nt: TGCGCCAGCACCCGAGCGGGGAGTAGGGCAGATACGCAGTATTTT
cdr3_aa: CASTRAGSRADTQYF

j_call: TRBJ2-1
v_call: TRBV5-1
clone_size: many
cdr3_length: 15
d_call: TRBD2
cdr3_nt: TGCGCCAGCAGCATGACTAGCGGGAGGTTGGATGAGCAGTTCTTC
cdr3_aa: CASSMTSGRLDEQFF

j_call: TRBJ2-5
v_call: TRBV6-1
clone_size: .
cdr3_length: 13
d_call: .
cdr3_nt: TGTGCCAGCAGTCCCCGTTCCTGGGAGACCCAGTACTTC
cdr3_aa: CASSPRSWETQYF